One sample yielded the 28 T cell receptor beta chains listed below, sequenced in a study of blood T cell repertoires in COVID-19. Sequencing was performed with immunoSEQ multiplex PCR; in TCRdb, only in-frame clones are kept and a portion is missing. The table shows roughly 86,000 clones, with around 80% occurring only once. The sample taken for sequencing was peripheral blood. These receptors originate from a man aged 50-59 years who had recovered from COVID-19.

The chain joins TRBV29-1 to TRBJ2-4; TRBD1 matches at 10 bases. Germline CDR1 reads SQVTM; CDR2 reads ANQGSEA. J lost 6 bases, V lost 7 bases, and 12 bases had no gene match. This CDR3 comprises 15 residues. The CDR3 spells CSALLDRGQGNIQYF. The CDR3 DNA sequence: TGCAGCGCCCTTCTCGACAGGGGGCAGGGAAACATTCAGTACTTC.

The DNA for the CDR3 is TGTGCCACCAAGGACTGGGAGGTGCTTTTCTTT. It specifies CATKDWEVLFF. This chain joins TRBV10-3 and TRBJ1-1; D is ambiguous. There are 11 residues in the CDR3. Germline V lookup: CDR1 ENHRY, CDR2 SYGVKD. Trimming removed 10 bases at V and 13 bases at J, with 19 bases between.

The V gene is TRBV3-1 (or the pseudogene TRBV3-2), the J gene TRBJ1-1; 8 nucleotides line up with TRBD1. J was trimmed by 5 bases and V by 4 bases; bases with no gene match: 3. The CDR3 totals 13 residues. Germline CDR1 and CDR2: LGHDT and YNNKEL (reference sequence). CDR3 coding DNA: TGTGCCAGCAGCCTTACAGGGGGGACTGAAGCTTTCTTT. Translating it yields CASSLTGGTEAFF.

This chain connects TRBV4-3 to TRBJ2-1, with D tentatively TRBD2 (5 bases). V dropped 6 bases and J dropped 3 bases, with 12 bases sitting between them. Germline CDR1 is LGHNA and CDR2 is YSLEER. CDR3 length: 14 amino acids. CDR3 region: CASSLGGYYNEQFF. CDR3 DNA sequence: TGCGCCAGCAGTTTAGGAGGCTACTACAATGAGCAGTTCTTC.

The chain has TRBV5-1 and TRBJ2-1, with 13 bases identical to TRBD2. The J segment lost 7 bases and the V segment lost 0 bases, leaving 1 base of the junction unmatched. CDR1 SGHRS and CDR2 YFSETQ come from the germline V gene. This CDR3 is 15 amino acids long. The CDR3 DNA follows: TGCGCCAGCAGCTTGGGACTAGCGGGGGGAAATGAGCAGTTCTTC. This encodes CASSLGLAGGNEQFF.

The table lists this clone with many counts. V and J are TRBV5-4 and TRBJ1-4; tentative D call: TRBD1 (5 bases). The V gene lost 1 base and the J gene lost 12 bases, with 16 bases spanning the gap. Germline V gives CDR1 SGHNT, CDR2 YYREEE (reference sequence). The CDR3 is 14 residues long. The CDR3 loop reads CASSLQGGGTELFF. For the CDR3, the DNA is TGTGCCAGCAGCTTGCAGGGCGGGGGGACTGAACTGTTTTTT.

The chain employs TRBV4-2 and TRBJ1-5, with D unclear. Germline V CDR1 and CDR2: LGHNA, YNFKEQ. The V end was cut by 0 bases, the J end by 4 bases, with 7 bases between. The CDR3 is 14 residues long. The CDR3 region is CASSQDRVNQPQHF. The DNA of the CDR3 is TGTGCCAGCAGCCAAGATCGGGTTAATCAGCCCCAGCATTTT.

The chain employs TRBV15 and TRBJ1-4; D is perhaps TRBD1 (5 bases). The CDR3 covers 14 residues. Per the germline V gene, CDR1 is LNHNV and CDR2 is YYDKDF (reference sequence). V lost 1 base to trimming and J lost 9 bases, with 12 bases between them. The CDR3 DNA reads TGTGCCACCAGCAGAGCGCAGGGTGTACAAAAACTGTTTTTT. Translation: CATSRAQGVQKLFF.

This clone was seen just once. As DNA, the CDR3 is TGTGCCAGCAGCTTGGAAAGGGGTGACTATGGCTACACCTTC. Translation: CASSLERGDYGYTF. The chain carries TRBV5-6 and TRBJ1-2, with D perhaps TRBD1 (5 bases). This CDR3 has 14 amino acids. Per the germline V gene, CDR1 is SGHDT and CDR2 is YYEEEE. Trimming pared 0 bases from V and 3 bases from J, leaving 9 bases between.

The chain links TRBV5-1 to TRBJ2-3; TRBD2 matches at 9 bases. Trimming removed 1 base from V and 2 bases from J; junction bases left unmatched: 5. This CDR3 comprises 16 residues. Per germline, CDR1 SGHRS and CDR2 YFSETQ. The CDR3, as DNA: TGCGCCAGCAGCTTGCCCCTAGCGGGGTCCACAGATACGCAGTATTTT. It codes for CASSLPLAGSTDTQYF.

The chain uses TRBV6-2 or TRBV6-3 and TRBJ1-2; 7 positions agree with TRBD1. V shed 6 bases, J shed 2 bases, and the junction held 3 bases outside the gene matches. Germline assignment: CDR1 MNHEY and CDR2 SVGEGT. CDR3 length equals 13 residues. The CDR3 spells CASSATGNYGYTF. In DNA, the CDR3 is TGTGCCAGCAGCGCGACAGGGAACTATGGCTACACCTTC.

For this clone: Other DNA sequences from this sample encode an identical CDR3 as well. Here the CDR3 reads CASSAGGTEAFF. In DNA form, the CDR3 reads TGTGCCAGCAGTGCGGGAGGCACTGAAGCTTTCTTT. This chain uses TRBV2 with TRBJ1-1; D remains unclear. Germline V lookup: CDR1 SNHLY, CDR2 FYNNEI. V was clipped by 4 bases and J by 4 bases, with 7 bases between them. This CDR3 has 12 residues. The full variable domain, rest sourced from reference TRBV2 and TRBJ1-1, is EPEVTQTPSHQVTQMGQEVILRCVPISNHLYFYWYRQILGQKVEFLVSFYNNEISEKSEIFDDQFSVERPDGSNFTLKIRSTKLEDSAMYFCASSAGGTEAFFGQGTRLTVV.

The chain joins TRBV6-5 to TRBJ1-1; D perhaps matches TRBD1 (6 bases). Germline CDR1 reads MNHEY; CDR2 reads SVGAGI. The germline V and J ends were trimmed by 2 bases and 0 bases, with 13 bases remaining between them. The CDR3 runs to 16 residues. The CDR3 reads CASSYLVGGLNTEAFF. In nucleotides, the CDR3 is TGTGCCAGCAGTTACCTCGTCGGGGGGCTGAACACTGAAGCTTTCTTT.

The chain recombines TRBV20-1 with TRBJ1-5; D ambiguous. The CDR3 loop spans 11 amino acids. V lost 5 bases and J 10 bases, leaving 12 bases between the germline ends. Per germline, CDR1 DFQATT and CDR2 SNEGSKA (reference sequence). The CDR3 bases are TGCAGTGCTCGGAGCACCGAACCCCAGCATTTT. Protein: CSARSTEPQHF.

The chain is built from TRBV6-5 and TRBJ2-5; TRBD2 is a possible D gene (5 bases). V was pared by 4 bases and J by 5 bases, with 17 bases between. Germline CDR1 is MNHEY and CDR2 is SVGAGI. The CDR3 sequence is 15 residues long. Here the CDR3 DNA reads TGTGCCAGCAGTTCCCTAGGCCGGGGATTGGAGACCCAGTACTTC. Translating gives CASSSLGRGLETQYF.

This clone is judged medium-sized (0.01 to 0.1%). The chain links TRBV2 to TRBJ2-3, with a tentative D call TRBD2 (7 bases). V lost 7 bases to trimming and J lost 0 bases, with 17 bases between them. The germline V gene has CDR1 SNHLY and CDR2 FYNNEI. The CDR3 spans 16 residues. The CDR3 region is CASTTGLAASTDTQYF. As DNA, the CDR3 is TGTGCCAGCACCACAGGGCTAGCGGCTAGCACAGATACGCAGTATTTT.

The DNA for the CDR3 is TGTGCCAGCAGCTTAGAAACGGGACAGGGATACTATGGCTACACCTTC. It translates to CASSLETGQGYYGYTF. The V gene is TRBV7-2, the J gene TRBJ1-2, with 9 positions matching TRBD1. The CDR3 runs to 16 residues. Looked up from germline, CDR1 is SGHTA and CDR2 is FQGNSA. The junction had 6 bases not matched to a gene; V was cut back by 1 base and J by 3 bases. Using reference TRBV7-2 and TRBJ1-2 for the parts outside the CDR3, the full variable domain is GAGVSQSPSNKVTEKGKDVELRCDPISGHTALYWYRQSLGQGLEFLIYFQGNSAPDKSGLPSDRFSAERTGGSVSTLTIQRTQQEDSAVYLCASSLETGQGYYGYTFGSGTRLTVV.

The sample holds a few counts of this clone. V is TRBV12-3 or TRBV12-4 and J is TRBJ1-2; no firm D call. Trimming removed 8 bases at V and 8 bases at J, with 18 bases between. CDR3 size: 13 residues. The CDR3 DNA sequence: TGTGCCAGCCAGTCGGCGGCAGGAGGCGGCTACACCTTC. This sequence encodes CASQSAAGGGYTF.

This clone was detected only once. The V gene is TRBV10-2, the J gene TRBJ2-1; the D gene is possibly TRBD1 (5 bases). Deletions cut 3 bases from V and 7 bases from J, with 7 bases between. CDR1 and CDR2 from the germline V gene are WSHSY and SAAADI. This CDR3 is built from 12 residues. The CDR3 bases are TGCGCCAGCAGTGACGACAGAAATGAGCAGTTCTTC. Translation gives CASSDDRNEQFF.

J is TRBJ1-5 and V is TRBV3-1 (or the pseudogene TRBV3-2); D may be TRBD1 (5 bases). Between the trimmed V and J ends, which lost 1 base and 8 bases, there was a span of 12 bases. Germline values: CDR1 LGHDT, CDR2 YNNKEL (reference sequence). This CDR3 is 14 amino acids long. This chain's CDR3 is CASSQGGGREPQHF. Written as DNA, the CDR3 is TGTGCCAGCAGCCAAGGGGGGGGTCGGGAGCCCCAGCATTTT.

The V gene is TRBV6-1, the J gene TRBJ2-4; 9 nucleotides match TRBD1. Germline V gives CDR1 MNHNS, CDR2 SASEGT. This CDR3 contains 15 residues. V lost 2 bases, J lost 8 bases, and 7 bases stayed unmatched. The CDR3 loop is CASSEMLTGGYIQYF. The CDR3 DNA follows: TGTGCCAGCAGTGAAATGTTGACAGGGGGGTACATTCAGTACTTC.

The V and J genes are TRBV7-6 and TRBJ2-7, with 11 positions matching TRBD1. The CDR3 loop spans 18 amino acids. CDR1 and CDR2 from the germline V gene are SGHVS and FNYEAQ. Germline trimming cut 0 bases from V and 0 bases from J; bases unmatched to any gene: 7. CDR3 amino acids: CASSLAGSGTGGSYEQYF. For the CDR3, the DNA is TGTGCCAGCAGCTTAGCGGGCTCCGGGACAGGGGGCTCCTACGAGCAGTACTTC. Full variable domain (missing parts from reference TRBV7-6 and TRBJ2-7): GAGVSQSPRYKVTKRGQDVALRCDPISGHVSLYWYRQALGQGPEFLTYFNYEAQQDKSGLPNDRFSAERPEGSISTLTIQRTEQRDSAMYRCASSLAGSGTGGSYEQYFGPGTRLTVT.

V gene TRBV11-2 combines with J gene TRBJ1-2; 8 nucleotides align to TRBD1. This CDR3 comprises 15 residues. The germline gives CDR1 SGHAT, CDR2 FQNNGV. The V gene end was trimmed by 5 bases and the J gene end by 1 base; junction bases not matched to a gene: 6. CDR3 sequence reads: CASSAGQGGNYGYTF. In DNA, the CDR3 is TGTGCCAGCAGCGCCGGACAGGGCGGTAACTATGGCTACACCTTC.

The chain carries TRBV29-1 and TRBJ1-2; 9 nucleotides align to TRBD1. Germline loops: CDR1 SQVTM, CDR2 ANQGSEA. V was pared by 2 bases and J by 2 bases, with 15 bases of the junction left unmatched. The CDR3 is 18 residues long. CDR3: CSVELRSGQGRPNYGYTF. The CDR3 region has the DNA TGCAGCGTTGAACTCCGTTCGGGACAGGGACGTCCGAACTATGGCTACACCTTC.

The chain joins TRBV4-2 to TRBJ2-7; D is perhaps TRBD2 (6 bases). The V end lost 0 bases, the J end lost 4 bases, and 13 bases lay between the germline ends. Per germline, CDR1 LGHNA and CDR2 YNFKEQ. The CDR3 is 15 residues long. CDR3 sequence: CASSQEKAGPYEQYF. CDR3 coding DNA: TGTGCCAGCAGCCAAGAGAAGGCGGGACCTTACGAGCAGTACTTC.

V is TRBV9 and J is TRBJ2-5, with a possible D match to TRBD1 (5 bases). Germline loops: CDR1 SGDLS, CDR2 YYNGEE. Deletions cut 0 bases from V and 2 bases from J, with 11 bases between. CDR3 length equals 15 residues. CDR3 amino acids: CASSVEGQLQETQYF. The CDR3 coding sequence is TGTGCCAGCAGCGTAGAGGGGCAGTTACAAGAGACCCAGTACTTC.

This chain joins TRBV7-2 and TRBJ2-5, with D unresolved. Germline V lookup: CDR1 SGHTA, CDR2 FQGNSA. CDR3 length: 13 residues. V was cut by 1 base and J by 4 bases, with 7 bases left in between. The CDR3 is CASSLGAVETQYF. The CDR3 coding sequence is TGTGCCAGCAGCTTAGGGGCAGTAGAGACCCAGTACTTC.

The V call is TRBV19, the J call TRBJ2-5; D uncertain. The V end was cut by 3 bases, the J end by 3 bases, with 2 bases between. The CDR3 has 11 amino acids. CDR1 LNHDA and CDR2 SQIVND come from the germline V gene (reference sequence). This chain's CDR3 is CASSIKETQYF. Written as DNA, the CDR3 is TGTGCCAGTAGTATTAAAGAGACCCAGTACTTC.